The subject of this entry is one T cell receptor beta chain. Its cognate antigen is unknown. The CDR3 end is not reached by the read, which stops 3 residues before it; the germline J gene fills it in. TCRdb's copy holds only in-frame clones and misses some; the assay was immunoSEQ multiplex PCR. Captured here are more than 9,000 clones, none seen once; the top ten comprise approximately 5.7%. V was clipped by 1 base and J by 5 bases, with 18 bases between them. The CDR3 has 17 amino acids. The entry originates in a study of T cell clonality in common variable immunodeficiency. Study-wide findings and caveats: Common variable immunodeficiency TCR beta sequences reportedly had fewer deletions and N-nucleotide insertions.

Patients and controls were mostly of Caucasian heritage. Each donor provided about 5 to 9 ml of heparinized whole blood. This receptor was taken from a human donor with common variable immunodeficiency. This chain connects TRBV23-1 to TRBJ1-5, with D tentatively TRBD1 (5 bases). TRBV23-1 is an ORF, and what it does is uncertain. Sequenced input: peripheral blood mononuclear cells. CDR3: CASSQFPPHRSHQPQHF. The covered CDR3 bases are TGCGCCAGCAGTCAATTCCCCCCCCACAGGAGCCATCAGCCC.